The present entry profiles one T cell receptor beta chain with its context. Cohorts were assigned according to the clinical history that participants reported. The CDR3 consists of 14 residues. Trimming cost V 3 bases and J 2 bases; bases outside gene matches: 3. Per the germline V gene, CDR1 is SGHDT and CDR2 is YYEEEE. This sample stems from a study of blood T cell repertoires in COVID-19. Study context: Among Cohort 3 donors, those recovered had two negative PCRs, clearance, or symptom resolution. Specimens from acute and convalescent COVID-19 originated in the United States, Italy and Spain.

The repertoire was sequenced with immunoSEQ multiplex PCR; TCRdb's copy has only in-frame clones and lacks some. The sample yields some 220,000 clones, less than 90% seen once. The chain has TRBV5-6 and TRBJ2-5; 8 bases align to TRBD1. This TCR came from a woman aged 45-59 years in a cohort exposed to, infected with or recovered from COVID-19 (not recorded which). Material: PBMCs or T cells enriched from blood (not recorded which). CDR3 nucleotides: TGTGCCAGCAGCTCGGGACAGGCACAAGAGACCCAGTACTTC. Protein product: CASSSGQAQETQYF.